Listed here is a single TCR beta chain. The sample comes from a study of shared T cell receptors in the human thymus. Trimming removed 5 bases from V and 1 base from J, with 14 bases in between. CDR1 is SNHLY, CDR2 FYNNEI, per germline. This CDR3 is built from 15 residues. Method: immunoSEQ multiplex PCR; TCRdb's copy keeps in-frame clones and lacks some. The table lists under 850,000 clones, over 75% of them singletons. The data were also submitted as part of a second study, on human thymus T cells.

The sequence came from a boy in the first two years of life with a congenital heart defect. Sequenced material: thymocytes. The rearrangement uses TRBV2 and TRBJ1-1; D may be TRBD1 (5 bases). The CDR3 reads CASSPWTRSNTEAFF. The CDR3 DNA reads as TGTGCCAGCAGTCCTTGGACACGATCGAACACTGAAGCTTTCTTT.